This TCR beta chain was identified during a study of blood T cell repertoires in COVID-19. Study-level information: COVID-19 samples collected from the United States, Italy and Spain covered acute and convalescent phases. PBMCs, B-cell-depleted T cells, or T cells were the source of the cDNA or gDNA that made up the material.

Original processing methods: From reference gene primer amplification, estimates of nucleated cell counts were derived. Repertoires were generated with immunoSEQ multiplex PCR, while TCRdb's copy carries only in-frame clones and drops some. Clonal size and the V and J genes are those of that table, whereas D and trimming came from the DNA. The sample has more than 250,000 clones; around 78% are singletons. Looked up from germline, CDR1 is MNHEY and CDR2 is SVGEGT. The CDR3 is 19 residues long. V lost 2 bases to trimming and J lost 11 bases, with 33 bases between them. The chain joins TRBV6-2 or TRBV6-3 to TRBJ1-1; possibly TRBD1 for D (6 bases). The sequenced sample consisted of peripheral blood. The origin of this receptor is a man aged 60 to 69 who had recovered from COVID-19. The CDR3 reads CASSYESTGTRKKNLEAFF. CDR3 nucleotides: TGTGCCAGCAGTTACGAATCCACCGGGACACGAAAAAAAAATTTAGAGGCTTTCTTT.